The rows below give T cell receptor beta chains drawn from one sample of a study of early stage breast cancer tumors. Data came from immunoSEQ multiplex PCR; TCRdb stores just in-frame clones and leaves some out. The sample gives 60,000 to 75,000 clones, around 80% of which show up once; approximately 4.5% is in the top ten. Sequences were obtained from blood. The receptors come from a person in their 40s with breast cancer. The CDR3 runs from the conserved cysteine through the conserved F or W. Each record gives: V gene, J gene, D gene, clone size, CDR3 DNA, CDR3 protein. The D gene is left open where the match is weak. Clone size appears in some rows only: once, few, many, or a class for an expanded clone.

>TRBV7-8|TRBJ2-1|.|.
TGTGCCAGCAGCTCACGGGCGACAAATGAGCAGTTCTTC
CASSSRATNEQFF
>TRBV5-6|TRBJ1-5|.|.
TGTGCCAGCAGCTTGGATGGGGAGCCCCAGCATTTT
CASSLDGEPQHF
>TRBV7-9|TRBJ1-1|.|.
TGTGCCAGCAGCTTAAAAGTTGAAGCTTTCTTT
CASSLKVEAFF
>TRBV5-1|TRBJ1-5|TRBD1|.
TGCGCCAGCAGCATTGGGACAGGGAGAGGTGGGCCCCAGCATTTT
CASSIGTGRGGPQHF
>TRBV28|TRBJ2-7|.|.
TGTGCCAGCAGTTTTCTGGACAGGAGTCTACCGGGGGCCTACGAGCAGTACTTC
CASSFLDRSLPGAYEQYF
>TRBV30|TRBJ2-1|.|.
TGTGCCTGGACGAATTTGGCTGAGCAGTTCTTC
CAWTNLAEQFF
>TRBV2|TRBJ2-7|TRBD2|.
TGTGCCAGCAGTGAAGGAGCGGGAGGGCCGGATGAGCAGTACTTC
CASSEGAGGPDEQYF
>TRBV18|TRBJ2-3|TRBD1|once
TGTGCCAGCTCGTTTACAGGGGGCGCGGACACAGATACGCAGTATTTT
CASSFTGGADTDTQYF
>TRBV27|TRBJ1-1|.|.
TGTGCCACCGGGGGAATGAACACTGAAGCTTTCTTT
CATGGMNTEAFF
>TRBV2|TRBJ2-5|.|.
TGTGCCAGCAAGGTCCAAGAGACCCAGTACTTC
CASKVQETQYF
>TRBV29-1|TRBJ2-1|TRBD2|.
TGCAGCGTTGAGGGACTAGCGGGAGTGGGCAATGAGCAGTTCTTC
CSVEGLAGVGNEQFF
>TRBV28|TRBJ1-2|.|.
TGTGCCAGCAGTTTATCAGGGGATGGCTACACCTTC
CASSLSGDGYTF
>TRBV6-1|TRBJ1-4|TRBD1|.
TGTGCCAGCAAGGCACAGGGGAATGAAAAACTGTTTTTT
CASKAQGNEKLFF
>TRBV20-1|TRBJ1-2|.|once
TGCAGTGCTAGCTCTAACTATGGCTACACCTTC
CSASSNYGYTF
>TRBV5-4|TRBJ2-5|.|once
TGTGCCAGCAGCTTCCAGACAGCCCAAGAGACCCAGTACTTC
CASSFQTAQETQYF
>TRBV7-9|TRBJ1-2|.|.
TGTGCCAGCAGCTTAGCGGCTGGCTATGGCTACACCTTC
CASSLAAGYGYTF
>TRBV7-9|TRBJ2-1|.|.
TGTGCCAGCAGCCAGGTCCCTTACAATGAGCAGTTCTTC
CASSQVPYNEQFF
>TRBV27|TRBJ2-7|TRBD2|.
TGTGCCAGCGGAGCGGGGGGTCCTTTATCGGGAGCTCCCTACGAGCAGTACTTC
CASGAGGPLSGAPYEQYF
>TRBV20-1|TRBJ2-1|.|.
TGCAGTGCTGGAGGGGGCCGTGAGCAGTTCTTC
CSAGGGREQFF
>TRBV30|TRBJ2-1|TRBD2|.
TGTGCCTTCCATTCGCGGGAGGGAATGGCCACCTACAATGAGCAGTTCTTC
CAFHSREGMATYNEQFF
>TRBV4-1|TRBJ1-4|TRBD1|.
TGCGCCAGCAGCCAGCCCGACAGGGGGTGGACCCCAACTAATGAAAAACTGTTTTTT
CASSQPDRGWTPTNEKLFF
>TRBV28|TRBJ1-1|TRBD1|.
TGTGCCAGCAGTTCCGGGACAGCTTCGAACACTGAAGCTTTCTTT
CASSSGTASNTEAFF
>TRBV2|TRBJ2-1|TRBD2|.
TGTGCCAGCAGTGGGACTAGCGGGAGATCGAATGAGCAGTTCTTC
CASSGTSGRSNEQFF
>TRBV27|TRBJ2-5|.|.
TGTGCCAGCAGTTTATGGACCCAAGGAGCGGGGACAAAAGAGACCCAGTACTTC
CASSLWTQGAGTKETQYF
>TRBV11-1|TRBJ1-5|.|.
TGTGCCAGCAGCTGGGCGGACAATCAGCCCCAGCATTTT
CASSWADNQPQHF
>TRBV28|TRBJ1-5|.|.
TGTGCCAGCAGACCTACAGGGCCGCGGGGCAATCAGCCCCAGCATTTT
CASRPTGPRGNQPQHF
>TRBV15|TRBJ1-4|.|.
TGTGCCACCAGCAGAGATAAAAACAAGCGTAATGAAAAACTGTTTTTT
CATSRDKNKRNEKLFF
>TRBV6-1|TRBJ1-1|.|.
TGTGCCAGCAGCCTGAGAAGGAGCATGAACACTGAAGCTTTCTTT
CASSLRRSMNTEAFF
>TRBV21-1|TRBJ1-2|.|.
TGTGCCAGCAGCGTAGCTGTCGATGGCTACACCTTC
CASSVAVDGYTF
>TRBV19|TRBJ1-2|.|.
TGTGCCAGTAGTATAGAGGCTCGACGTGGATTTAACTATGGCTACACCTTC
CASSIEARRGFNYGYTF
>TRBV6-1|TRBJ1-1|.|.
TGTGCCAGCATTCGTCCAGGGGACACTGAAGCTTTCTTT
CASIRPGDTEAFF
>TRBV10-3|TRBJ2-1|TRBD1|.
TGTGCCATCAGTGAAGTGGGACAGGTTCCGGCGCAGTTCTTC
CAISEVGQVPAQFF
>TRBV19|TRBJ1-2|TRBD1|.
TGTGCCAGTAGTATAAGGACAGGGGGCGACTATGGCTACACCTTC
CASSIRTGGDYGYTF
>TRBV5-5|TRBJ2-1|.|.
TGTGCCAGCAGCACGCCTTACTCCCATGAGCAGTTCTTC
CASSTPYSHEQFF
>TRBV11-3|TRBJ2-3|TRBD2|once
TGTGCCAGCAGCGACGGGACTAGCTCCCCAGATACGCAGTATTTT
CASSDGTSSPDTQYF
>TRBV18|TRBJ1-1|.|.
TGTGCCAGCTCACCACCTTCAGGGGCAAGGGGCTTTTTGAACACTGAAGCTTTCTTT
CASSPPSGARGFLNTEAFF
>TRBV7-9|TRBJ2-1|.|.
TGTGCCAGCCTAGCACCCTCCTACAATGAGCAGTTCTTC
CASLAPSYNEQFF
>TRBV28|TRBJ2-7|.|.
TGTGCCAGCAGCCCCCGGGAGTCCCTGTTCCAGCAGTACTTC
CASSPRESLFQQYF
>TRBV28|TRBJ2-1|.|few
TGTGCCAGCAGTTTATCAACTAGTAGGGCCCGAAATGAGCAGTTCTTC
CASSLSTSRARNEQFF
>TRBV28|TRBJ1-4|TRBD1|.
TGTGCCAGCCTACAGGGGACTAATGAAAAACTGTTTTTT
CASLQGTNEKLFF
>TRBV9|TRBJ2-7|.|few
TGTGCCAGCAGCGTAGGTTCAGGGGACTACGAGCAGTACTTC
CASSVGSGDYEQYF
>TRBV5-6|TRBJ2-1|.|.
TGTGCCAGCAGCTTGGTGACAAAGACCTCCTACAATGAGCAGTTCTTC
CASSLVTKTSYNEQFF
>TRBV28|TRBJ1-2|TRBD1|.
TGTGCCAGCAGGCCGGGACAGGGTGGTGGCTACACCTTC
CASRPGQGGGYTF
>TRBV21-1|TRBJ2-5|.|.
TGTGCCAGCAGCAAACCCTGGACTAGCGGGAGGAGTACCCAGTACTTC
CASSKPWTSGRSTQYF
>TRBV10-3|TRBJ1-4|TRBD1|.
TGTGCCATCAGGGACGGGACAGGGAATGAAAAACTGTTTTTT
CAIRDGTGNEKLFF
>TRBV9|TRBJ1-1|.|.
TGTGCCAGCAGCGTAGGTCCAGACAACACTGAAGCTTTCTTT
CASSVGPDNTEAFF
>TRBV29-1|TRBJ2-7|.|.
TGCAGCGTGAGGGATTTCTCCTACGAGCAGTACTTC
CSVRDFSYEQYF
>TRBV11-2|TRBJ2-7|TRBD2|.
TGTGCCAGCAGCTTAGCCCGAGGACTAGCGCACTACGAGCAGTACTTC
CASSLARGLAHYEQYF